This is a list of T cell receptor beta chains from one sample in a study of metastatic and nonmetastatic thyroid tumors. TCRdb re-analyzed the PCR reads using MiXCR. The sample includes under 8,500 clones, roughly two fifths of them seen just once. Sequencing was done on a sample of tumor tissue. Source of these receptors: a female donor with papillary thyroid cancer or a benign thyroid nodule (not recorded which). Some clones in this sample may be carry-over from other donors' samples. The CDR3 runs from the conserved cysteine through the conserved F or W. D genes are given only for firm matches. Clone size is given for some rows only: seen once, a few or many times, or a class if the clone is expanded.

cdr3_length	v_call	clone_size	d_call	j_call	cdr3_nt	cdr3_aa
15	TRBV18	.	.	TRBJ1-1	TGTGCCAGCTCAACCTACAGGATGAGGAACACTGAAGCTTTCTTT	CASSTYRMRNTEAFF
13	TRBV6-4	few	.	TRBJ2-3	TGTGCCAGCAGTGACCGAGTTACAGATACGCAGTATTTT	CASSDRVTDTQYF
17	TRBV25-1	few	TRBD2	TRBJ2-7	TGTGCCAGCCCCTTGGTCCGTAGCGGGAGGATCTCCTACGAGCAGTACTTC	CASPLVRSGRISYEQYF
13	TRBV20-1	.	.	TRBJ1-2	TGCAGTGCCCCAGTCACAGGGAACTATGGCTACACCTTC	CSAPVTGNYGYTF
14	TRBV3-1	.	TRBD1	TRBJ2-2	TGTGCCAGCAGCGGTCCACAGGGGACCGGGGAGCTGTTTTTT	CASSGPQGTGELFF
13	TRBV6-4	.	.	TRBJ1-5	TGTGCCAGCCCTCACCGGGGCAATCAGCCCCAGCATTTT	CASPHRGNQPQHF
14	TRBV10-2	.	.	TRBJ2-5	TGCGCCAGCAGTTCTCTGGGTTGGGAAGAGACCCAGTACTTC	CASSSLGWEETQYF
13	TRBV9	once	.	TRBJ2-3	TGTGCCAGCAGCGTATGGATGATAGATACGCAGTATTTT	CASSVWMIDTQYF
16	TRBV28	few	TRBD2	TRBJ2-3	TGTGCCAGCAGTTTGCGAGGGAGGGAGATCACAGATACGCAGTATTTT	CASSLRGREITDTQYF
15	TRBV6-1	.	TRBD1	TRBJ2-2	TGTGCCAGCACACCGGGACAGGGAATCACCGGGGAGCTGTTTTTT	CASTPGQGITGELFF
14	TRBV19	.	TRBD2	TRBJ2-3	TGTGCCAGTAAAGACGGGAGGGCCGTAGATACGCAGTATTTT	CASKDGRAVDTQYF
13	TRBV5-1	once	.	TRBJ2-2	TGCGCCAGCAGCTCCAGACAGAGCGGGGAGCTGTTTTTT	CASSSRQSGELFF
14	TRBV12-3/TRBV12-4	.	TRBD2	TRBJ2-7	TGTGCCAGCAGGAAAGCGGGAGGGCCCTCCGAGCAGTACTTC	CASRKAGGPSEQYF
16	TRBV19	.	TRBD2	TRBJ2-1	TGTGCCAGTAGTATGAAAAGACTAGCGGTCTACAATGAGCAGTTCTTC	CASSMKRLAVYNEQFF
18	TRBV19	once	.	TRBJ1-2	TGTGCCAGTAGTATAAATTACCCACCCGCAGTGCTCAACTATGGCTACACCTTC	CASSINYPPAVLNYGYTF